Listed below are T cell receptor beta chains from one sample, sequenced in a study of CD8+CD57+ T cells in acquired aplastic anemia. TCRdb re-called the reads through MiXCR, storing one row per CDR3 protein. The data show around 150,000 distinct CDR3 sequences, 45% to 50% seen once. The sample consisted of sorted CD4+, CD8+, or CD8+CD57+ T cells (not recorded which) from PBMCs. Source of these receptors: a human donor with aplastic anemia. The CDR3 runs from the conserved cysteine through the conserved F or W. The order of the fields is V gene, J gene, clone size, D gene, CDR3 DNA, CDR3 protein. The D gene is left open where the match is weak. Clone size is given for some rows only: seen once, a few or many times, or a class if the clone is expanded.

V gene: TRBV25-1; J gene: TRBJ1-5; clone size: few; D gene: NA; CDR3 DNA: TGTGCCAGCAGTGCTGGGGGGTGGCAGCCCCAGCATTTT; CDR3 protein: CASSAGGWQPQHF
V gene: TRBV11-2; J gene: TRBJ1-6; clone size: once; D gene: NA; CDR3 DNA: TGTGCCAGCAGCTCGCGTGGGGCAGGGTATAATTCACCCCTCCACTTT; CDR3 protein: CASSSRGAGYNSPLHF
V gene: TRBV19; J gene: TRBJ2-7; clone size: NA; D gene: NA; CDR3 DNA: TGTGCCACCGGAGGACAGAGAGGCGAGCAGTACTTC; CDR3 protein: CATGGQRGEQYF
V gene: TRBV9; J gene: TRBJ2-7; clone size: many; D gene: TRBD1; CDR3 DNA: TGTGCCAGCAGCAACAACATACAACCGGGACAGGGCTTCTACGAGCAGTACTTC; CDR3 protein: CASSNNIQPGQGFYEQYF
V gene: TRBV20-1; J gene: TRBJ2-1; clone size: NA; D gene: TRBD2; CDR3 DNA: TGCAGTGCCCCTCGAGGCGGGAGTGTCATAAACAATGAGCAGTTCTTC; CDR3 protein: CSAPRGGSVINNEQFF
V gene: TRBV2; J gene: TRBJ1-2; clone size: NA; D gene: TRBD1; CDR3 DNA: TGTGCCAGCAGCCAGACAGGGGGCTCCTATGGCTACACCTTC; CDR3 protein: CASSQTGGSYGYTF
V gene: TRBV24-1; J gene: TRBJ2-2; clone size: many; D gene: NA; CDR3 DNA: TGTGCCACCAGTGATTTGAGCAGTCCGAGTACCGGGGAGCTGTTTTTT; CDR3 protein: CATSDLSSPSTGELFF
V gene: TRBV7-3; J gene: TRBJ2-1; clone size: many; D gene: TRBD2; CDR3 DNA: TGTGCCAGCAGCTTAACAGTACTAGCGGGAGGGTACAATGAGCAGTTCTTC; CDR3 protein: CASSLTVLAGGYNEQFF
V gene: TRBV2; J gene: TRBJ1-2; clone size: NA; D gene: TRBD1; CDR3 DNA: TGTGCCACTAAGACAGGGGTTGATGGCTACACCTTC; CDR3 protein: CATKTGVDGYTF
V gene: TRBV20-1; J gene: TRBJ2-1; clone size: NA; D gene: NA; CDR3 DNA: TGCAGTGTTGTCCCACGGACTAACAACTACAATGAGCAGTTCTTC; CDR3 protein: CSVVPRTNNYNEQFF
V gene: TRBV6-1; J gene: TRBJ1-4; clone size: NA; D gene: TRBD1; CDR3 DNA: TGTGCCAGCGGGGGGGTCGCCGGACAGGGTGAAGAAAAACTGTTTTTT; CDR3 protein: CASGGVAGQGEEKLFF
V gene: TRBV7-3; J gene: TRBJ2-7; clone size: NA; D gene: TRBD1; CDR3 DNA: TGTGCCAGCAGCCCCGGGACAGGGGACGACGAGCAGTACTTC; CDR3 protein: CASSPGTGDDEQYF
V gene: TRBV6-2/TRBV6-3; J gene: TRBJ2-1; clone size: many; D gene: TRBD2; CDR3 DNA: TGTGCCAGCAGTTACTCCGGGGAAGCGGGAGCCACCCAGCAGTTCTTC; CDR3 protein: CASSYSGEAGATQQFF
V gene: TRBV2; J gene: TRBJ2-7; clone size: many; D gene: NA; CDR3 DNA: TGTGCCACCCGAGGCGGGTCGGCCTACGAGCAGTACTTC; CDR3 protein: CATRGGSAYEQYF
V gene: TRBV7-2; J gene: TRBJ2-5; clone size: NA; D gene: NA; CDR3 DNA: TGTGCCAGCAGCTTAGGGGAGGATGCGCCCCAGTACTTC; CDR3 protein: CASSLGEDAPQYF
V gene: TRBV2; J gene: TRBJ2-2; clone size: few; D gene: TRBD2; CDR3 DNA: TGTGCCAGCAGTGAACTATCTGGGATAAGGGAGCGGGAGGGCCCCGCCGGGGAGCTGTTTTTT; CDR3 protein: CASSELSGIREREGPAGELFF
V gene: TRBV19; J gene: TRBJ2-5; clone size: NA; D gene: NA; CDR3 DNA: TGTGCCAGTAGCCTGACCAGGGTGGGCGAGACCCAGTACTTC; CDR3 protein: CASSLTRVGETQYF
V gene: TRBV15; J gene: TRBJ1-5; clone size: few; D gene: NA; CDR3 DNA: TGTGCCACCAGCAGAGAGAAAGGGAGCAATCAGCCCCAGCATTTT; CDR3 protein: CATSREKGSNQPQHF
V gene: TRBV4-2; J gene: TRBJ2-2; clone size: NA; D gene: NA; CDR3 DNA: TGTGCCATCAGCCCCCTTAGGGACTCACCCACCGGGGAGCTGTTTTTT; CDR3 protein: CAISPLRDSPTGELFF
V gene: TRBV19; J gene: TRBJ1-1; clone size: NA; D gene: NA; CDR3 DNA: TGTGCCAGTAGTTCCCAGAGGGGCACTGAAGCTTTCTTT; CDR3 protein: CASSSQRGTEAFF
V gene: TRBV29-1; J gene: TRBJ1-1; clone size: NA; D gene: NA; CDR3 DNA: TGCAGCGTTCGAGAGAACACTGAAGCTTTCTTT; CDR3 protein: CSVRENTEAFF
V gene: TRBV5-6; J gene: TRBJ2-1; clone size: NA; D gene: TRBD1; CDR3 DNA: TGTGCCAGCAGCTTTGAGACAGGGGGCTATGAGCAGTTCTTC; CDR3 protein: CASSFETGGYEQFF
V gene: TRBV20-1; J gene: TRBJ2-4; clone size: many; D gene: TRBD1; CDR3 DNA: TGCAGTGCCGAAACAGGGGAAGGAAACATTCAGTACTTC; CDR3 protein: CSAETGEGNIQYF
V gene: TRBV20-1; J gene: TRBJ2-6; clone size: NA; D gene: NA; CDR3 DNA: TGCAGTGCTAGAGACGGGACCAACGTCCTGACTTTC; CDR3 protein: CSARDGTNVLTF
V gene: TRBV30; J gene: TRBJ2-7; clone size: NA; D gene: TRBD2; CDR3 DNA: TGTGCCTGGAGTGTTCTAGCGGGACCCTTCTACGAGCAGTACTTC; CDR3 protein: CAWSVLAGPFYEQYF
V gene: TRBV19; J gene: TRBJ1-2; clone size: once; D gene: NA; CDR3 DNA: TGTGCCAGTAGTCCCCAGGGTCTTGGCTACACCTTC; CDR3 protein: CASSPQGLGYTF
V gene: TRBV7-3; J gene: TRBJ1-1; clone size: many; D gene: TRBD1; CDR3 DNA: TGTGCCAGCAGCTCGGGACAGGGCATGGACACTGAAGCTTTCTTT; CDR3 protein: CASSSGQGMDTEAFF
V gene: TRBV30; J gene: TRBJ1-1; clone size: few; D gene: TRBD1; CDR3 DNA: TGTGCCGGACAGGGGAACACTGAAGCTTTCTTT; CDR3 protein: CAGQGNTEAFF
V gene: TRBV7-3; J gene: TRBJ2-3; clone size: few; D gene: TRBD2; CDR3 DNA: TGTGCCAGCAGCCTCGGGGTACTAGCGGAACAGTATTTT; CDR3 protein: CASSLGVLAEQYF
V gene: TRBV7-9; J gene: TRBJ2-7; clone size: few; D gene: NA; CDR3 DNA: TGTGCCAGCAGCTTCAGGGCTTCCTACGAGCAGTACTTC; CDR3 protein: CASSFRASYEQYF
V gene: TRBV5-4; J gene: TRBJ2-3; clone size: NA; D gene: NA; CDR3 DNA: TGTGCCAGCAGCTTGGGGGGCAGGCAGGCAGATACGCAGTATTTT; CDR3 protein: CASSLGGRQADTQYF
V gene: TRBV2; J gene: TRBJ1-1; clone size: NA; D gene: NA; CDR3 DNA: TGTGCCACCAAGATGGGGCAGATGAACACTGAAGCTTTCTTT; CDR3 protein: CATKMGQMNTEAFF
V gene: TRBV30; J gene: TRBJ2-5; clone size: many; D gene: NA; CDR3 DNA: TGTGCCTGGAGTGTTGGGGTTTCCCAAGAGACCCAGTACTTC; CDR3 protein: CAWSVGVSQETQYF
V gene: TRBV5-4; J gene: TRBJ2-7; clone size: NA; D gene: NA; CDR3 DNA: TGTGCCAGCAGCTTAGGACCAGATGAATGGTACTGGATCTACGAGCAGTACTTC; CDR3 protein: CASSLGPDEWYWIYEQYF
V gene: TRBV9; J gene: TRBJ2-5; clone size: NA; D gene: TRBD2; CDR3 DNA: TGTGCCAGCAGCCCGAGGAGATTAGCGGGAGAGACCCAGTACTTC; CDR3 protein: CASSPRRLAGETQYF
V gene: TRBV2; J gene: TRBJ2-7; clone size: NA; D gene: NA; CDR3 DNA: TGTGCCAGCAGACCGGGACAAGCCTACGAGCAGTACTTC; CDR3 protein: CASRPGQAYEQYF